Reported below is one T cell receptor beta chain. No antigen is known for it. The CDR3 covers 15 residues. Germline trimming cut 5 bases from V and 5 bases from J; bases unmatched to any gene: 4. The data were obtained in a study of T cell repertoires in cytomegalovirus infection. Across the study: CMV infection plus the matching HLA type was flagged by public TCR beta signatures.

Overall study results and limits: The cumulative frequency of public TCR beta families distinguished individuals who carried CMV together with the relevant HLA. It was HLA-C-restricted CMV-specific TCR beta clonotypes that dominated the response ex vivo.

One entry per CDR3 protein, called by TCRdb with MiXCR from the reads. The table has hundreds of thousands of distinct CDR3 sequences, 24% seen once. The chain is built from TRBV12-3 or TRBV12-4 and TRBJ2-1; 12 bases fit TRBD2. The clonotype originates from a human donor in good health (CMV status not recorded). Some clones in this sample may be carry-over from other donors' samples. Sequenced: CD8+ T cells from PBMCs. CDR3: CASSPSGGANNEQFF. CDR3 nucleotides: TGTGCCAGCAGTCCTAGCGGGGGGGCCAACAATGAGCAGTTCTTC.